The 29 T cell receptor beta chains below come from one sample, sequenced in a study of cytomegalovirus exposure and HLA in healthy donors. Vbeta (60) and Jbeta (13) primers were used in the PCR. The data were produced by immunoSEQ multiplex PCR, yet TCRdb's version contains in-frame clones alone and is incomplete. Found here are roughly 200,000 clones, over 70% of them singletons; the top ten hold around 3.4%. Sequenced sample: PBMCs. The origin of the receptors is a woman aged 55-75 years in good health and CMV-seropositive.

The chain joins TRBV7-9 to TRBJ2-3; TRBD2 aligns across 8 bases. This CDR3 has 16 residues. Germline V gene sequence: CDR1 SEHNR, CDR2 FQNEAQ (reference sequence). V gave up 5 bases and J gave up 2 bases; unmatched junction bases: 9. CDR3 DNA sequence: TGTGCCAGCAGCGATGCAGCGGGGGCCCACACAGATACGCAGTATTTT. Protein sequence: CASSDAAGAHTDTQYF.

The J gene is TRBJ1-1, the V gene TRBV28; D might be TRBD1 (5 bases). The CDR3 runs to 12 residues. Germline-derived CDR1 and CDR2 are MDHEN and SYDVKM. Trimming shortened V by 2 bases and J by 7 bases, and 8 bases separated the two germline ends. The CDR3 sequence is CASSLRQLEAFF. The CDR3 DNA reads as TGTGCCAGCAGTTTACGACAGCTTGAAGCTTTCTTT.

This clone has just a few counts. J is TRBJ1-2 and V is TRBV28; D call uncertain. With 6 bases removed from V and 7 bases from J, the gap between germline ends came to 15 bases. This CDR3 has 13 amino acids. Germline CDR1 and CDR2: MDHEN and SYDVKM. The CDR3 DNA reads as TGTGCCAGCAGCTTCAAGATGGAGGTTGGCTACACCTTC. Protein: CASSFKMEVGYTF.

This chain uses TRBV28 with TRBJ1-3; 7 bases are shared with TRBD1. The junction had 9 bases not matched to a gene; V was cut back by 5 bases and J by 5 bases. This CDR3 is built from 15 residues. Looked up from germline, CDR1 is MDHEN and CDR2 is SYDVKM. CDR3 region: CASSPRTGPRNTIYF. CDR3 DNA sequence: TGTGCCAGCAGTCCCCGGACAGGCCCGCGAAACACCATATATTTT.

The chain carries TRBV18 and TRBJ1-5; tentative D call: TRBD1 (6 bases). V lost 5 bases and J lost 5, with 16 bases in between. Per the germline V gene, CDR1 is KGHSH and CDR2 is LQKENI. This CDR3 comprises 15 residues. As DNA, the CDR3 is TGTGCCAGCTCAATTGACAGGCTCAATGATCAGCCCCAGCATTTT. This codes for CASSIDRLNDQPQHF.

The CDR3 sequence: CASSGGTVTIEKLFF. CDR3 nucleotides: TGTGCCAGCAGTGGAGGGACAGTTACAATCGAAAAACTGTTTTTT. This chain joins TRBV28 and TRBJ1-4, with TRBD1 matching 7 bases. The V gene's germline CDR1 is MDHEN and CDR2 SYDVKM. The CDR3 is 15 amino acids. V dropped 5 bases and J dropped 8; count of bases not matched to a gene: 11.

This clone was seen a handful of times. The chain recombines TRBV5-1 with TRBJ2-7, with TRBD2 matching 11 bases. Germline V gene sequence: CDR1 SGHRS, CDR2 YFSETQ. Germline trimming cut 4 bases from V and 5 bases from J; bases unmatched to any gene: 11. This CDR3 is 16 amino acids long. The DNA of the CDR3 is TGCGCCAGCAGCACTCTACTAGCGGGAGTGTCCCACGAGCAGTACTTC. Its protein product is CASSTLLAGVSHEQYF.

The CDR3 is CASSFLDSSNQPQHF. The CDR3 DNA follows: TGTGCCAGCAGCTTCCTGGACAGTAGCAATCAGCCCCAGCATTTT. The V and J genes are TRBV5-6 and TRBJ1-5, with a tentative D call TRBD1 (6 bases). In germline, CDR1 is SGHDT, CDR2 YYEEEE. CDR3 length equals 15 residues. The ends were cut back, 2 bases at V and 0 bases at J, with 9 bases in the middle.

The CDR3 coding sequence is TGTGCCAGCAGGTTCGGGACAGGGTTCGCTGGGGCCAACGTCCTGACTTTC. Translated: CASRFGTGFAGANVLTF. V gene TRBV2 combines with J gene TRBJ2-6; 9 nucleotides line up with TRBD1. Germline loops: CDR1 SNHLY, CDR2 FYNNEI. The CDR3 spans 17 residues. V shed 6 bases and J 2 bases; nucleotides not matched to a gene: 8.

The chain uses TRBV9 and TRBJ2-2; 14 nucleotides match TRBD2. V lost 3 bases to trimming and J lost 4 bases; unmatched junction nucleotides: 8. In germline, CDR1 is SGDLS, CDR2 YYNGEE. This CDR3 region has 18 residues. Here the CDR3 reads CASSGGTSGRMLTGELFF. CDR3 coding DNA: TGTGCCAGCAGCGGGGGGACTAGCGGGAGAATGCTCACCGGGGAGCTGTTTTTT.

The J gene is TRBJ2-1, the V gene TRBV29-1, with 10 bases matching TRBD1. From germline, CDR1 is SQVTM and CDR2 ANQGSEA. V was pared by 2 bases and J by 7 bases, with 5 bases of the junction left unmatched. The CDR3 covers 14 residues. The DNA for the CDR3 is TGCAGCGTTGAACCCCGACAGGGGGCAAATGAGCAGTTCTTC. Translating it yields CSVEPRQGANEQFF.

V usage is TRBV29-1 and J usage is TRBJ2-5, with TRBD1 matching over 7 bases. The V gene's germline CDR1 is SQVTM and CDR2 ANQGSEA. The CDR3 extends over 13 amino acids. The J segment lost 5 bases and the V segment lost 6 bases, leaving 9 bases of the junction unmatched. In DNA form, the CDR3 reads TGCAGCGTCGACAGGGAACAGCGGGAGACCCAGTACTTC. Residues: CSVDREQRETQYF.

There are a few counts of this clone. The V and J genes are TRBV7-2 and TRBJ1-2, with 7 bases matching TRBD1. CDR1 SGHTA and CDR2 FQGNSA come from the germline V gene. CDR3 size: 13 residues. V lost 5 bases, J lost 4 bases, and 4 bases stayed unmatched. In DNA form, the CDR3 reads TGTGCCAGCAGCCCGACAGGGAGCTATGGCTACACCTTC. Translation: CASSPTGSYGYTF. Filled out from reference TRBV7-2 and TRBJ1-2, the complete variable domain reads GAGVSQSPSNKVTEKGKDVELRCDPISGHTALYWYRQSLGQGLEFLIYFQGNSAPDKSGLPSDRFSAERTGGSVSTLTIQRTQQEDSAVYLCASSPTGSYGYTFGSGTRLTVV.

This chain connects TRBV5-8 to TRBJ1-4, with 7 bases identical to TRBD1. V lost 2 bases and J lost 3; bases outside the gene matches: 10. The germline CDR1 and CDR2 sequences are SGHTS and YDEGEE. CDR3 length: 17 amino acids. CDR3 in DNA: TGTGCCAGCAGCTTCTCACAGGGGAAGAATGCTAATGAAAAACTGTTTTTT. Translation gives CASSFSQGKNANEKLFF.

This chain links TRBV7-2 with TRBJ2-2; D is unresolved. The CDR3 runs to 16 residues. The germline V gene has CDR1 SGHTA and CDR2 FQGNSA. Trimming removed 4 bases from V and 7 bases from J, with 19 bases in between. Here the CDR3 reads CASSYIPGELGGELFF. CDR3 bases: TGTGCCAGCAGCTACATCCCCGGAGAGTTGGGCGGGGAGCTGTTTTTT.

V and J are TRBV6-1 and TRBJ2-7, with 8 nucleotides matching TRBD1. The V and J ends lost 6 bases and 7 bases, in that order; junction bases with no gene match: 11. This CDR3 is 14 amino acids long. In germline, CDR1 is MNHNS, CDR2 SASEGT. CDR3 DNA sequence: TGTGCCAGCAGCCCTGGACAGGGAGGTAGAGAGCAGTACTTC. Its protein product is CASSPGQGGREQYF.

This rearrangement joins TRBV5-4 to TRBJ2-1, with D perhaps matching TRBD1 (5 bases). The germline V gene has CDR1 SGHNT and CDR2 YYREEE (reference sequence). The CDR3 sequence is 15 residues long. V lost 0 bases to trimming and J lost 3 bases, with 10 bases between them. For the CDR3, the DNA is TGTGCCAGCAGCTTGGATCTTGACAGCTACAATGAGCAGTTCTTC. Residues: CASSLDLDSYNEQFF.

The V and J genes are TRBV19 and TRBJ2-3; no clear D gene. Germline V gives CDR1 LNHDA, CDR2 SQIVND (reference sequence). V lost 6 bases and J 0 bases, leaving 13 bases between the germline ends. The CDR3 loop spans 15 amino acids. The CDR3 nucleotides read TGTGCCAGTAGGTCACTCTTATATAGCACAGATACGCAGTATTTT. Amino acid sequence: CASRSLLYSTDTQYF.

V is TRBV28 and J is TRBJ2-7; 7 bases match TRBD1. The germline gives CDR1 MDHEN, CDR2 SYDVKM. The ends lost 5 bases at V and 4 bases at J; junction bases unmatched: 5. The CDR3 has 13 residues. CDR3: CASSPGQFYEQYF. Here the CDR3 DNA reads TGTGCCAGCAGTCCGGGACAGTTTTACGAGCAGTACTTC.

The chain is built from TRBV28 and TRBJ1-2, with TRBD1 matching 7 bases. The CDR3 runs to 13 residues. V lost 6 bases and J lost 8; bases outside the gene matches: 9. Germline CDR1 reads MDHEN; CDR2 reads SYDVKM. CDR3 nucleotides: TGTGCCAGCAGCTACTCTCCGGACAGGGGCTACACCTTC. It yields the protein CASSYSPDRGYTF.

The J gene is TRBJ1-3, the V gene TRBV6-5; D remains unclear. CDR3 size: 15 residues. Germline CDR1 and CDR2: MNHEY and SVGAGI. V lost 8 bases and J 0 bases, leaving 14 bases between the germline ends. DNA for the CDR3: TGTGCCAGCCGGAGGTCGGGAAACTCTGGAAACACCATATATTTT. Amino acid sequence: CASRRSGNSGNTIYF.

The chain joins TRBV7-6 to TRBJ2-1, with 7 bases fitting TRBD2. The CDR3 totals 14 residues. Germline CDR1 is SGHVS and CDR2 is FNYEAQ. The V segment lost 2 bases and the J segment 5 bases; nucleotides outside the gene matches: 3. The CDR3 nucleotides read TGTGCCAGCAGCTTACGGGCGGGGGACAATGAGCAGTTCTTC. Translated: CASSLRAGDNEQFF.

This clone was observed a few times. V and J are TRBV7-2 and TRBJ2-7; TRBD2 agrees at 11 bases. CDR1 and CDR2 (germline): SGHTA, FQGNSA. Unmatched junction bases numbered 9, after V lost 6 bases and J lost 2 bases. The CDR3 runs 16 residues. The CDR3 nucleotides are TGTGCCAGCAGGAAAAGCACTAGCGGGAGTACCTACGAGCAGTACTTC. Translation: CASRKSTSGSTYEQYF.

The V and J genes are TRBV14 and TRBJ1-1, with a possible D match to TRBD1 (5 bases). The V and J ends lost 1 base and 1 base respectively, with 16 bases between them. This CDR3 is 17 amino acids long. Germline V CDR1 and CDR2: SGHDN, FVKESK. The CDR3 protein is CASSQVTVTGPNTEAFF. The CDR3 coding sequence is TGTGCCAGCAGCCAAGTAACCGTAACAGGACCGAACACTGAAGCTTTCTTT.

The chain recombines TRBV21-1 with TRBJ1-5; no DNA check was done on the table's D call, TRBD1. TRBV21-1 is noted as a pseudogene. The CDR3 covers 18 residues. CDR3 sequence: CASSTPGRDRDHNQPQHF. CDR3 DNA: TGTGCCAGCAGCACCCCCGGTAGGGACAGGGACCACAATCAGCCCCAGCATTTT.

The chain carries TRBV6-1 and TRBJ1-5; perhaps TRBD1 as D (5 bases). The germline CDR1 and CDR2 sequences are MNHNS and SASEGT. CDR3 size: 15 residues. The ends were cut back, 6 bases at V and 0 bases at J, with 12 bases in the middle. DNA for the CDR3: TGTGCCAGCAGCCAGGGCCTCGGTAGCAATCAGCCCCAGCATTTT. Protein product: CASSQGLGSNQPQHF.

V usage is TRBV11-2 and J usage is TRBJ2-1; TRBD2 aligns across 16 bases. V lost 4 bases, J lost 6 bases, and 3 bases stayed unmatched. Germline CDR1 reads SGHAT; CDR2 reads FQNNGV. The length of the CDR3 is 16 residues. The CDR3: CASSSGTSGGANEQFF. The CDR3 nucleotides read TGTGCCAGCAGCTCCGGGACTAGCGGGGGGGCCAATGAGCAGTTCTTC.

This clone appeared a few times. The chain has TRBV4-3 and TRBJ1-4; TRBD1 aligns across 8 bases. J was trimmed by 0 bases and V by 5 bases; bases with no gene match: 11. CDR1 is LGHNA and CDR2 is YSLEER in the germline V gene. CDR3 length: 18 residues. CDR3 sequence: CASSSRTGSTTTNEKLFF. The CDR3 DNA is TGCGCCAGCAGCTCCCGGACAGGGTCTACTACAACTAATGAAAAACTGTTTTTT.

This chain links TRBV7-2 with TRBJ2-5; a possible D gene is TRBD2 (5 bases). Germline-derived CDR1 and CDR2 are SGHTA and FQGNSA. The CDR3 is made up of 14 amino acids. The ends were cut back, 1 base at V and 5 bases at J, with 11 bases in the middle. The CDR3 region has the DNA TGTGCCAGCAGCTTAGGGGGAGTTATGGAGACCCAGTACTTC. It specifies CASSLGGVMETQYF. Full variable domain (missing parts from reference TRBV7-2 and TRBJ2-5): GAGVSQSPSNKVTEKGKDVELRCDPISGHTALYWYRQSLGQGLEFLIYFQGNSAPDKSGLPSDRFSAERTGGSVSTLTIQRTQQEDSAVYLCASSLGGVMETQYFGPGTRLLVL.